This T cell receptor beta chain was captured by sequencing in a study of T-cell memory formation after mild COVID-19. Study-wide results and caveats: Of the contracting clones, CD4+ ones lay mainly in CM and EM, and CD8+ ones in EMRA. Contracting clones from day 15 to 85 showed balanced CD4/CD8; later expanders favored CD4+.

This clonotype was picked up a small number of times. The antigen remains undetermined. CDR1 is MNHEY and CDR2 is SVGAGI in the germline V gene. CDR3 size: 15 residues. V lost 7 bases to trimming and J lost 1 base, with 15 bases between them. TCRdb ran MiXCR on the 5' RACE reads and lists one entry per CDR3 protein. The table includes a few hundred thousand distinct CDR3 sequences, 16% detected once. This rearrangement joins TRBV6-5 to TRBJ2-3; D possibly corresponds to TRBD1 (7 bases). This TCR was sampled from a man aged 18 to 29 who had mild COVID-19 (a few samples of this study predate the infection). Cell type and time point are not known. Input material: PBMCs or a T cell subset sorted from them (not recorded which). As DNA, the CDR3 is TGTGCCAGCATGCGGGACAGAGGGCGCACAGATACGCAGTATTTT. It yields the protein CASMRDRGRTDTQYF.